These 24 T cell receptor beta chains were sequenced from one sample in a study of blood T cells in healthy people across ages. With a J-beta primer mix and a sample-barcoded 5' primer, a second PCR ran roughly 6 to 11 cycles. MiXCR was run by TCRdb on the 5' RACE reads, yielding one entry per CDR3 protein. The repertoire includes approximately 850,000 distinct CDR3 sequences, around 43% of them detected once, and approximately 19% sits in the top ten. The sequenced sample was blood. The receptors were gathered from a man in his fifties or sixties in good health.

The gene calls are TRBV20-1 and TRBJ2-1, with D uncertain. Trimming cost V 0 bases and J 9 bases, with 12 bases left between them. CDR1 and CDR2 (germline): DFQATT, SNEGSKA (reference sequence). The CDR3 contains 13 residues. CDR3 in amino acids: CSAREFRLGEQFF. The CDR3 region has the DNA TGCAGTGCTAGAGAGTTTAGGTTAGGTGAGCAGTTCTTC.

The chain uses TRBV3-1 and TRBJ2-5; the match to TRBD1 covers 10 bases. TRBJ2-7 matches the DNA end more closely, so the J call is doubtful. The CDR3 contains 16 residues. The germline V gene encodes CDR1 LGHDT and CDR2 YNNKEL (reference sequence). CDR3 DNA: TGTGCCAGCAGCCAAGATTACGGGACAGGGGATGCCGAGCAGTACTTC. Encoded protein: CASSQDYGTGDAEQYF.

This CDR3 is CASRQGLAQHF. Here the CDR3 DNA reads TGTGCCAGTCGACAGGGTTTAGCCCAGCATTTT. J is TRBJ1-5 and V is TRBV2, with TRBD1 matching 7 bases. CDR3 length: 11 residues. Germline trimming cut 9 bases from V and 11 bases from J; bases unmatched to any gene: 7. CDR1 and CDR2 from the germline V gene are SNHLY and FYNNEI.

The chain uses TRBV20-1 and TRBJ2-2; D is uncertain. The CDR3 loop spans 13 amino acids. Trimming left V 1 base short and J 6 bases short, with 9 bases between. Germline assignment: CDR1 DFQATT and CDR2 SNEGSKA (reference sequence). CDR3 sequence (DNA): TGCAGTGCTAGAGGCAGTCTGTCCGGGGAGCTGTTTTTT. This gives the protein CSARGSLSGELFF.

The chain employs TRBV20-1 and TRBJ1-1; 9 bases agree with TRBD1. CDR1 and CDR2 from the germline V gene are DFQATT and SNEGSKA (reference sequence). There are 16 residues in the CDR3. Trimming at V came to 5 bases and at J to 4 bases, leaving 14 bases not matched to a gene. The CDR3 loop reads CSAPRLRTGDGTEAFF. CDR3 coding DNA: TGCAGTGCTCCTCGGCTCCGGACAGGGGATGGCACTGAAGCTTTCTTT.

The chain links TRBV29-1 to TRBJ2-3, with a possible D match to TRBD2 (7 bases). Trimming stripped 2 bases from V and 2 bases from J, with 17 bases between. CDR3 length: 16 amino acids. Germline CDR1 SQVTM, CDR2 ANQGSEA. CDR3 region: CSVEPGASGITDTQYF. For the CDR3, the DNA is TGCAGCGTTGAACCAGGGGCTAGCGGAATCACAGATACGCAGTATTTT.

The chain has TRBV20-1 and TRBJ1-1, with D unclear. CDR3 size: 13 residues. The ends were cut back, 1 base at V and 4 bases at J, with 10 bases in the middle. Germline V gene lookup returns CDR1 DFQATT and CDR2 SNEGSKA (reference sequence). In DNA form, the CDR3 reads TGCAGTGCTAGAGTGGGTTTGGGCACTGAAGCTTTCTTT. Protein product: CSARVGLGTEAFF.

This clonotype was observed a handful of times. In DNA, the CDR3 is TGTGCCAGCAGTTTAAGTCCAGGGGGTTCGGGCAAAAACATTCAGTACTTC. It translates to CASSLSPGGSGKNIQYF. V is TRBV27 and J is TRBJ2-4; 7 bases agree with TRBD1. V lost 2 bases to trimming and J lost 3 bases; unmatched junction nucleotides: 10. Per the germline V gene, CDR1 is MNHEY and CDR2 is SMNVEV (reference sequence). This CDR3 has 17 amino acids.

In this sample, this clonotype turned up once. At one of its ends the junction is not consistent with the germline gene, which may arise from a read error. The chain joins TRBV30 to TRBJ1-5; D unresolved. This CDR3 has 15 amino acids. Germline CDR1 reads GTSNPN; CDR2 reads SVGIG (reference sequence). The CDR3 reads CAWSVPRGLGQPQHF. The CDR3 nucleotides are TGTGCCTGGAGTGTACCCCGAGGTTTGGGTCAGCCCCAACATTTT.

This clonotype showed up just a few times. The chain combines TRBV12-3 or TRBV12-4 with TRBJ1-1, with D maybe TRBD1 (6 bases). Trimming took 3 bases from V and 0 from J, leaving 8 bases between them. The CDR3 is 14 amino acids. The CDR3 region has the DNA TGTGCCAGCAGTTTGCGGGGGCTGAACACTGAAGCTTTCTTT. Translated, it gives CASSLRGLNTEAFF.

On this clonotype itself: Its ends do not fully match the called genes, so a read error is possible. The chain joins TRBV12-3 or TRBV12-4 to TRBJ2-5, with 9 bases matching TRBD1. The DNA end is a closer match to TRBJ2-7, so the J assignment may be wrong. This CDR3 region has 15 residues. In nucleotides, the CDR3 is TGTGCCCGCAGTAAGTCCACAGGGGGCTGGGACGAGCAGTACTTC. Protein sequence: CARSKSTGGWDEQYF.

J is TRBJ2-7 and V is TRBV21-1. TRBV21-1 is an annotated pseudogene. This CDR3 spans 16 amino acids. This CDR3 is CASSKATELVTSEQYF. CDR3 DNA sequence: TGTGCCAGCAGCAAAGCCACAGAATTGGTTACTTCCGAGCAGTACTTC.

Worth noting for this clonotype: One end of the junction is discordant with germline, which a read error may explain. V is TRBV12-3 or TRBV12-4 and J is TRBJ2-1; D call uncertain. The CDR3 totals 15 residues. The CDR3 DNA reads as TGTGCCAGCAGTTTTGAGACTGAGGCCTACATTGAGCAGTTCTTC. It is translated as CASSFETEAYIEQFF.

Ten or more counts support this clonotype. The J gene is TRBJ2-5, the V gene TRBV29-1; D is possibly TRBD2 (5 bases). CDR1 is SQVTM, CDR2 ANQGSEA, per germline. Trimming took 7 bases from V and 5 from J, leaving 11 bases between them. This CDR3 spans 11 amino acids. CDR3 nucleotide sequence: TGCAGCGGGGAGATTTTGGAGACCCAGTACTTC. Its protein product is CSGEILETQYF.

This clonotype was picked up one time. The J gene is TRBJ2-7, the V gene TRBV6-2 or TRBV6-3, with TRBD2 identical over 7 bases. The CDR3 length is 15 residues. From germline, CDR1 is MNHEY and CDR2 SVGEGT. V gave up 6 bases and J gave up 3 bases; unmatched junction bases: 11. CDR3 in amino acids: CASRETGAGVYEQYF. As DNA, the CDR3 is TGTGCCAGCAGGGAAACCGGGGCGGGAGTCTACGAGCAGTACTTC.

This clonotype has a count of ten or more. The chain recombines TRBV7-6 with TRBJ2-1; 12 bases map to TRBD1. V shed 5 bases and J 4 bases; nucleotides not matched to a gene: 18. The CDR3 has 20 residues. Germline V CDR1 and CDR2: SGHVS, FNYEAQ. The DNA for the CDR3 is TGTGCCAGCAGCCCTAAGCCGGGACAGGGGGCTATCGGCACGTACAATGAGCAGTTCTTC. The encoded protein is CASSPKPGQGAIGTYNEQFF.

This clonotype was recorded a few times. The rearrangement joins TRBV7-9 to TRBJ2-5; D uncertain. CDR1 SEHNR and CDR2 FQNEAQ come from the germline V gene (reference sequence). This CDR3 contains 13 residues. V gave up 4 bases and J gave up 7 bases, with 13 bases separating them. CDR3 nucleotides: TGTGCCAGCAGCTATGAAGAAGGTCGGACCCAGTACTTC. Its translation: CASSYEEGRTQYF.

This clonotype was counted between two and nine times. The V gene is TRBV11-2, the J gene TRBJ1-2; D perhaps matches TRBD1 (5 bases). Trimming removed 6 bases from V and 4 bases from J, with 18 bases in between. The CDR3 is 15 amino acids. Germline V gives CDR1 SGHAT, CDR2 FQNNGV. CDR3 sequence: CASSSPGRSFYGYTF. CDR3 nucleotides: TGTGCCAGCAGTTCACCGGGACGGTCGTTCTATGGCTACACCTTC.

This chain joins TRBV20-1 and TRBJ2-5; 12 bases are shared with TRBD1. V was pared by 5 bases and J by 11 bases, with 12 bases of the junction left unmatched. Per the germline V gene, CDR1 is DFQATT and CDR2 is SNEGSKA (reference sequence). The CDR3 spans 14 residues. CDR3 sequence (DNA): TGCAGTGCTGAACCGGGACAGGGGGCGCACAGGCAGTACTTC. It is translated as CSAEPGQGAHRQYF.

This clonotype was counted ten times or more. The rearrangement links TRBV20-1 to TRBJ2-5; D is perhaps TRBD1 (5 bases). Trimming stripped 1 base from V and 7 bases from J, with 13 bases between. The CDR3 consists of 13 residues. Germline V gene lookup returns CDR1 DFQATT and CDR2 SNEGSKA (reference sequence). CDR3 nucleotide sequence: TGCAGTGCTAGAGTGGGGCAGGATGGGACCCAGTACTTC. Translated, it gives CSARVGQDGTQYF.

Remarks on this clonotype: A read error may explain this, as a much larger clone is one base away. The J gene is TRBJ2-1, the V gene TRBV4-3; 9 bases line up with TRBD2. The J call is in doubt because the DNA end fits TRBJ2-7 better. Germline V lookup: CDR1 LGHNA, CDR2 YSLEER. The CDR3 is 17 residues long. The CDR3 spells CASSRKSGGISYNEQYF. The CDR3 nucleotides read TGCGCCAGCAGCCGAAAAAGCGGGGGGATCTCCTACAATGAGCAGTACTTC.

Comments on this clonotype: A read error may produce the germline difference seen at one junction end. The chain couples TRBV12-3 or TRBV12-4 to TRBJ1-4, with D maybe TRBD1 (5 bases). The CDR3 contains 15 residues. The CDR3 spells CASSRSGSFNKKLFF. CDR3 bases: TGTGCCAGCAGTCGATCAGGGTCATTTAATAAAAAACTGTTTTTT.

This chain uses TRBV2 with TRBJ2-5, with 8 bases lining up with TRBD1. The germline V gene encodes CDR1 SNHLY and CDR2 FYNNEI. CDR3 length: 15 amino acids. V lost 3 bases, J lost 1 base, and 4 bases stayed unmatched. DNA of the CDR3: TGTGCCAGCAGTGATGAGGACAGGGTCCAAGAGACCCAGTACTTC. Translated: CASSDEDRVQETQYF.

The table lists this clonotype with a few counts. This rearrangement joins TRBV30 to TRBJ1-2, with D perhaps TRBD1 (5 bases). Germline V gene sequence: CDR1 GTSNPN, CDR2 SVGIG (reference sequence). There are 12 residues in the CDR3. V was pared by 3 bases and J by 3 bases, with 8 bases between. CDR3 sequence: CAWSLGDYGYTF. CDR3 nucleotides: TGTGCCTGGAGCCTGGGGGACTATGGCTACACCTTC.